What follows is one T cell receptor (beta chain) and its context. The sample belongs to a study of blood T cell repertoires in COVID-19. Original analysis: It was from reference gene primer amplification that nucleated cell counts were estimated. Produced via immunoSEQ multiplex PCR; TCRdb's table is partial and in-frame only. V and J calls and clone size follow that table, whereas D and trimming were derived from the DNA. The table records 200,000 to 300,000 clones, more than 85% of them present only once. Trimming removed 4 bases from V and 0 bases from J, with 7 bases in between. This CDR3 is 13 amino acids long. From germline, CDR1 is SGDLS and CDR2 YYNGEE.

Sample: peripheral blood. The receptor comes from a woman in her seventies with active or convalescent COVID-19. The V gene is TRBV9, the J gene TRBJ1-1; D might be TRBD1 (5 bases). CDR3 DNA sequence: TGTGCCAGCAGCTTCAGGGTGAACACTGAAGCTTTCTTT. Its protein product is CASSFRVNTEAFF. Combining the CDR3 with reference TRBV9 and TRBJ1-1 gives the whole variable domain DSGVTQTPKHLITATGQRVTLRCSPRSGDLSVYWYQQSLDQGLQFLIQYYNGEERAKGNILERFSAQQFPDLHSELNLSSLELGDSALYFCASSFRVNTEAFFGQGTRLTVV.